This record concerns one TCR beta chain sequence. Its antigen remains unidentified. There are no base qualities to consult, and no much larger clone falls within one base. Donors were healthy HIV-negative adults with no recently reported acute infections or vaccinations. All donors were Caucasian adults living in Nashville, Tennessee, USA. CD4+ T cells were enriched by magnetic negative selection, after which naive cells were positively selected on CD45RA and the negative fraction was taken as the memory subset. After blood collection by leukapheresis, PBMCs were isolated using Ficoll-Histopaque density gradient centrifugation and then cryopreserved in the vapor phase of liquid nitrogen. Purity and quantity of every magnetically sorted T cell population were checked by analytical flow cytometry. Each sorted fraction had its genomic DNA isolated and then quantified by UV absorbance on a Nanodrop 2000c.

This sample stems from a study of shared clonotypes between healthy human individuals (dated by TCRdb to 2018 to 2020). Background on the whole study: The cohort included a few men and a couple of women between 18 and 49 years of age. Per donor, three plates each were used for CD4 naive and CD4 memory, two for CD8 naive, and one for CD8 memory. The study deeply sequenced blood TCR repertoires of about 5 healthy adults to estimate repertoire size and the extent of clonotype sharing between individuals. Libraries were prepared and TCR repertoires were sequenced by different laboratories using diverse techniques, in order to increase sequencing depth and limit assay-specific biases. Between about 0.9 and 8.9 billion PBMCs per donor were obtained by leukapheresis. Points the paper makes about the study in general: When several donors were compared, the shared fraction of clonotypes was around 5% for naive CD4, around 4% for naive CD8, 2% to 2.5% for memory CD4, and 0.35% to 0.4% for memory CD8. Naive subsets generally had larger estimated clonotype richness than memory subsets did. Incomplete sequencing was indicated by rarefaction of sorted-subset datasets, despite the large sequencing depth. Only blood was sampled, and tissue TCR repertoires likely differ from those in blood. Based on pairwise subsampling, the degree of clonotype sharing among donors was expected to be affected by sequencing depth. Compared with non-shared clonotypes, the clonotypes found in all four sorted-subset donors had higher generation probabilities. Because the study included only a small number of donors, the genetic and exposure-history diversity represented was limited.

Using the deep immunoSEQ assay, TCR CDR3 regions were amplified from genomic DNA by multiplex PCR. Extracted genomic DNA from each cell subset was distributed evenly across all wells of several immunoSEQ 96-well plates, and each plate was treated as a replicate. For sorted subsets, around 200 ng genomic DNA, equal to 30,000 to 35,000 T cell genomes, was loaded into each replicate PCR. Purified libraries were quantified with a Qubit 3.0 fluorometer, sized on a Bioanalyzer 2100, and re-quantified with the KAPA Library Quantification kit. A separate single-read 150-cycle Illumina NextSeq 550 flow cell was used to sequence each immunoSEQ 96-well plate. Regarding the original processing steps: Because the immunoSEQ output held only junctional sequences and lacked quality scores, the filtering could not match the filtering applied to full-length reads. To assign V/J genes and CDR3, sequences were annotated using PyIR, a Python wrapper for IgBLAST v1.9, with IMGT germline references. Reads with weak V/J assignments (E-value above 1e-6), missing CDR3, stop codons, out-of-frame junctions, or ambiguous translated residues were removed. A V3J clonotype was defined by an identical inferred V gene, J gene, and CDR3 amino acid sequence. To compute the percentage overlap between repertoires, the number of shared unique clonotypes was divided by the size of the smaller repertoire. Richness of each repertoire was evaluated using RTK rarefaction, the Chao1 estimator, and Recon v2.1 estimates of unobserved clonotypes. OLGA was used to compute generation probabilities for all TCRbeta clonotypes that the gDNA method yielded from a handful of donors. In TCRdb, the immuneACCESS table is reduced to in-frame sequences with V and J assigned. These tables do not hold every clone; where another copy was compared, an unresolved V gene accounts for under half, and the others remain unexplained. V, J and clone size reflect that table, while D and trimming were determined from the DNA. In this sample the table shows roughly 2.5 million clones, around nine tenths of which occur a single time. In total, the top ten clones hold about 0.13% of the sample.

From the cysteine up to the phenylalanine, the CDR3 has a length of 14 residues. CDR3 DNA is the only sequence kept; it has 42 bases, read in frame from the first base. CDR1 and CDR2 were assigned from the germline V gene as SNHLY and FYNNEI. For this chain, trimming is 5 bases at the V end and 4 bases at the J end, and the number of junction bases without a gene match is 6. The chain employs TRBV2 and TRBJ2-3, with 7 bases aligning to TRBD2. The sequencing input was naive CD4+ T cells sorted from blood. This specimen's cell subset or site label, interpreted: CD45RA+ positively selected. The receptor was isolated from a man between 18 and 29 years old in good health. The CDR3 is CASSWTSLADTQYF. The DNA reads TGTGCCAGCAGTTGGACTAGTCTGGCAGATACGCAGTATTTT. Full variable domain (CDR3 extended with the reference TRBV2 and TRBJ2-3 proteins): EPEVTQTPSHQVTQMGQEVILRCVPISNHLYFYWYRQILGQKVEFLVSFYNNEISEKSEIFDDQFSVERPDGSNFTLKIRSTKLEDSAMYFCASSWTSLADTQYFGPGTRLTVL.